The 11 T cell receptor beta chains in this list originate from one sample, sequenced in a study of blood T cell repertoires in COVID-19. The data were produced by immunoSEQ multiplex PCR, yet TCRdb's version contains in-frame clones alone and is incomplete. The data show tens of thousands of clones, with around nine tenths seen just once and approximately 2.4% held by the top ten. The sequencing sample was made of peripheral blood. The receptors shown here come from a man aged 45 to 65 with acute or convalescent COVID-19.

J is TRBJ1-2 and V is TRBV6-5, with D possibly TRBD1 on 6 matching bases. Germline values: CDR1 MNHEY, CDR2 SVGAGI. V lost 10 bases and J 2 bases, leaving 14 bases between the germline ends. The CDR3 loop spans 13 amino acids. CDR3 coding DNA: TGTGCCACAAGAAGGACAGAAAACTATGGCTACACCTTC. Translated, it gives CATRRTENYGYTF.

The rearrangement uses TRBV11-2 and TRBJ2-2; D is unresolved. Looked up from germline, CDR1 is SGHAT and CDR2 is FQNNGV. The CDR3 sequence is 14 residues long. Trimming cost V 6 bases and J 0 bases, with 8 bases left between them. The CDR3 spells CASRILSNTGELFF. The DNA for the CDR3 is TGTGCCAGCAGAATCCTTTCGAACACCGGGGAGCTGTTTTTT. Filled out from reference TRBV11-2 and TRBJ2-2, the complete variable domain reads EAGVAQSPRYKIIEKRQSVAFWCNPISGHATLYWYQQILGQGPKLLIQFQNNGVVDDSQLPKDRFSAERLKGVDSTLKIQPAKLEDSAVYLCASRILSNTGELFFGEGSRLTVL.

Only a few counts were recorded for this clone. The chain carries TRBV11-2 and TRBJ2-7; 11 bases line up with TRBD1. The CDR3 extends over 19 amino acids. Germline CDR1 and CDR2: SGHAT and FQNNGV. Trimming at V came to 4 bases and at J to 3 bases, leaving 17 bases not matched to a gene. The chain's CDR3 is CASSSTNLLGTGGYYEQYV. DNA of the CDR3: TGTGCCAGCAGCTCAACTAACCTGTTAGGGACAGGGGGGTACTACGAGCAGTACGTC.

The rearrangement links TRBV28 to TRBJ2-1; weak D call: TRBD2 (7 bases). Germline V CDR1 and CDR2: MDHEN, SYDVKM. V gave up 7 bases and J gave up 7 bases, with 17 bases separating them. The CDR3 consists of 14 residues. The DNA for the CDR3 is TGTGCCAGCATCGCGGGGGCCCCTCTTAATGAGCAGTTCTTC. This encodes CASIAGAPLNEQFF.

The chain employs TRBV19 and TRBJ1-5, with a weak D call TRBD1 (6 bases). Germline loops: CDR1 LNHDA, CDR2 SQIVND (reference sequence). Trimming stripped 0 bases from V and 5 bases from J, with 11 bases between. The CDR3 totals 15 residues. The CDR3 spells CASSIDPQGHQPQHF. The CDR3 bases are TGTGCCAGTAGTATAGACCCTCAGGGGCATCAGCCCCAGCATTTT. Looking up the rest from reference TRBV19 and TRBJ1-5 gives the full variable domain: DGGITQSPKYLFRKEGQNVTLSCEQNLNHDAMYWYRQDPGQGLRLIYYSQIVNDFQKGDIAEGYSVSREKKESFPLTVTSAQKNPTAFYLCASSIDPQGHQPQHFGDGTRLSIL.

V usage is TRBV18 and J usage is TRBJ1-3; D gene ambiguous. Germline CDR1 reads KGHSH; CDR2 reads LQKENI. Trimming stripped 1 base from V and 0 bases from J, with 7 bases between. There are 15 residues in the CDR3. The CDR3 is CASSPQLHSGNTIYF. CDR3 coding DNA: TGTGCCAGCTCACCACAGTTACACTCTGGAAACACCATATATTTT. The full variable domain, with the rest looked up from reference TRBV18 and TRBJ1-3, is NAGVMQNPRHLVRRRGQEARLRCSPMKGHSHVYWYRQLPEEGLKFMVYLQKENIIDESGMPKERFSAEFPKEGPSILRIQQVVRGDSAAYFCASSPQLHSGNTIYFGEGSWLTVV.

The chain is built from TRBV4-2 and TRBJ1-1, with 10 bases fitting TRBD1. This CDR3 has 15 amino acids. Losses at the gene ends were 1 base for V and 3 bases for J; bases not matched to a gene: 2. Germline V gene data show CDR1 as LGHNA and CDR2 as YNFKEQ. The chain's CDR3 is CASSQGGTGDTEAFF. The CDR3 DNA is TGTGCCAGCAGCCAAGGAGGGACAGGGGACACTGAAGCTTTCTTT.

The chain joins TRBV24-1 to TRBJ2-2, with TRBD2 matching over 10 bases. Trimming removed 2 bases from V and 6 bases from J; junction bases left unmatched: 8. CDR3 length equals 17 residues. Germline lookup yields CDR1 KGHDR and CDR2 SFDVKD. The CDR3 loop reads CATSDSAGGLVSGELFF. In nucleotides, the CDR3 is TGTGCCACCAGTGATTCAGCGGGGGGGCTTGTCTCCGGGGAGCTGTTTTTT.

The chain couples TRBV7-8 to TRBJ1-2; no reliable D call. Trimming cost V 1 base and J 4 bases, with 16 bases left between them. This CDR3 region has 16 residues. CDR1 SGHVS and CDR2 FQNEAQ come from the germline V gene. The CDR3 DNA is TGTGCCAGCAGCTTAGAGTCCCGGGGAGGTTCCTATGGCTACACCTTC. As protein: CASSLESRGGSYGYTF. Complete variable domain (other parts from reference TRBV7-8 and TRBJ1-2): GAGVSQSPRYKVAKRGQDVALRCDPISGHVSLFWYQQALGQGPEFLTYFQNEAQLDKSGLPSDRFFAERPEGSVSTLKIQRTQQEDSAVYLCASSLESRGGSYGYTFGSGTRLTVV.

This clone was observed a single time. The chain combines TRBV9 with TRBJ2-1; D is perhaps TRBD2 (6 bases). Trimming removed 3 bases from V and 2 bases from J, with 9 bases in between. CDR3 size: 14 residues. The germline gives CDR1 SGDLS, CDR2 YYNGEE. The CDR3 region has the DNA TGTGCCAGCAGCGCGGGGGACCCCTACAATGAGCAGTTCTTC. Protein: CASSAGDPYNEQFF.

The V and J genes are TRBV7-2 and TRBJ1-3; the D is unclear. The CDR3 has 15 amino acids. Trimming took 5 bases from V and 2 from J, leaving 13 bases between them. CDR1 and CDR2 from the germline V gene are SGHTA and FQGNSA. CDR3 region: CASSQNTSPGNTIYF. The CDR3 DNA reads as TGTGCCAGCAGCCAAAACACCAGTCCTGGAAACACCATATATTTT.